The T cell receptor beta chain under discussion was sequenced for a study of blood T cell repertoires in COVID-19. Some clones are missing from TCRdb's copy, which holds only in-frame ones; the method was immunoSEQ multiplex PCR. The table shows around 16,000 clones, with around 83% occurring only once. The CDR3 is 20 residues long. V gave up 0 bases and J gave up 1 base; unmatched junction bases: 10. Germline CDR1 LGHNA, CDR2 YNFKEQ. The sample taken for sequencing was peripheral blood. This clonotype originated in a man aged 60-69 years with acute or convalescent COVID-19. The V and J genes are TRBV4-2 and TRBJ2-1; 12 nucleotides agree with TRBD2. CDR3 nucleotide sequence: TGTGCCAGCAGCCAAGATCTCCGAGCTAGCGGGAGGGCTTCCTACAATGAGCAGTTCTTC. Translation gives CASSQDLRASGRASYNEQFF.